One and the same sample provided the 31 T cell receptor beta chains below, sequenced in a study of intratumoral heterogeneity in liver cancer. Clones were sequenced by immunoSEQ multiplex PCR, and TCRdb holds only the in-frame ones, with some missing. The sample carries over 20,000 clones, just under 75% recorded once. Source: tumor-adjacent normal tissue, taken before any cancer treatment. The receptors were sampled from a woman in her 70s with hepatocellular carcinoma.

The CDR3 region has the DNA TGTGCCAGCTCCCAACAGGGGTGGAATTCACCCCTCCACTTT. Its protein is CASSQQGWNSPLHF. The chain has TRBV18 and TRBJ1-6, with TRBD1 matching 7 bases. The germline CDR1 and CDR2 sequences are KGHSH and LQKENI. With V trimmed by 6 bases and J by 7 bases, 6 bases remained unmatched. The CDR3 spans 14 residues. Looking up the rest from reference TRBV18 and TRBJ1-6 gives the full variable domain: NAGVMQNPRHLVRRRGQEARLRCSPMKGHSHVYWYRQLPEEGLKFMVYLQKENIIDESGMPKERFSAEFPKEGPSILRIQQVVRGDSAAYFCASSQQGWNSPLHFGNGTRLTVT.

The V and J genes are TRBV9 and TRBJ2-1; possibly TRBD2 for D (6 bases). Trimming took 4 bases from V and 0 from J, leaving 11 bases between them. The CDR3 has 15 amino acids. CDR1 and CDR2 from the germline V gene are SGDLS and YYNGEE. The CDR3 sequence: CASSPRTTSYNEQFF. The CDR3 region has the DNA TGTGCCAGCAGCCCCCGGACTACCTCCTACAATGAGCAGTTCTTC.

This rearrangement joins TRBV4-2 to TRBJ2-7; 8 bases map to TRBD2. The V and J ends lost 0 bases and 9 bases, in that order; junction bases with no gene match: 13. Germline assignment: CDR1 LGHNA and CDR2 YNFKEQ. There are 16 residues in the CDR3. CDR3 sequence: CASSQDRGSAGGVQYF. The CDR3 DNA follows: TGTGCCAGCAGCCAAGATCGGGGTTCGGCGGGAGGCGTGCAGTACTTC.

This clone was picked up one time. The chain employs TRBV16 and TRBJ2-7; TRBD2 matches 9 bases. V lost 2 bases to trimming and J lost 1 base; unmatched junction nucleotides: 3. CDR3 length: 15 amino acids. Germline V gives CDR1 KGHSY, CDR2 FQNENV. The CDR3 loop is CASSQSGGLSYEQYF. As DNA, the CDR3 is TGTGCCAGCAGCCAAAGCGGGGGGTTGTCCTACGAGCAGTACTTC.

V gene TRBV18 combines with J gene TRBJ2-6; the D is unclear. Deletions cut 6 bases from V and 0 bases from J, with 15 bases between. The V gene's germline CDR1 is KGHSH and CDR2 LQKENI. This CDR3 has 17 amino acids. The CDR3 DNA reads TGTGCCAGCTCCCTACTACCAGATAACTCTGGGGCCAACGTCCTGACTTTC. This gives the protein CASSLLPDNSGANVLTF.

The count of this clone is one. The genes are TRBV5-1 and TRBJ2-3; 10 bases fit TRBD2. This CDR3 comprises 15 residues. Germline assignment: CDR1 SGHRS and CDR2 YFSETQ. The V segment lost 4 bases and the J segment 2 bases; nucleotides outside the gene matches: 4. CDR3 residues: CASSRTSGSTDTQYF. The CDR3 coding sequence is TGCGCCAGCAGCAGGACTAGCGGATCCACAGATACGCAGTATTTT.

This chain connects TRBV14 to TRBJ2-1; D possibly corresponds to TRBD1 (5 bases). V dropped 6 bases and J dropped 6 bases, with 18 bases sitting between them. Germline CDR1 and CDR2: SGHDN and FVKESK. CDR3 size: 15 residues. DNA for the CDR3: TGTGCCAGCAGTGGTAGTACAGGCTTTCTCAATGAGCAGTTCTTC. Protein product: CASSGSTGFLNEQFF.

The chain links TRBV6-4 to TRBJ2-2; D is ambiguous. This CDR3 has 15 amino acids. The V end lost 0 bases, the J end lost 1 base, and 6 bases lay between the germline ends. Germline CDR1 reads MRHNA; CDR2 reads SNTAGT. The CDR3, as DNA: TGTGCCAGCAGTGACTCGACGGGGAACACCGGGGAGCTGTTTTTT. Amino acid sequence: CASSDSTGNTGELFF.

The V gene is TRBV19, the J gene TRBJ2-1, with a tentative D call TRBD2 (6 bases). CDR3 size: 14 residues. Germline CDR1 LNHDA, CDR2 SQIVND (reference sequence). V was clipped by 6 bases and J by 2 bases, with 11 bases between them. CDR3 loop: CASSPRGTYNEQFF. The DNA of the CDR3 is TGTGCCAGTAGCCCGCGGGGAACCTACAATGAGCAGTTCTTC.

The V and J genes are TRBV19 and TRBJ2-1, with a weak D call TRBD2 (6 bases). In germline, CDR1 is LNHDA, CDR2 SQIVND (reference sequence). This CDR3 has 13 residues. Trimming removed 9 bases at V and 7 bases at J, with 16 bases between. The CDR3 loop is CASHRGSLNEQFF. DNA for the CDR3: TGTGCCAGCCACCGGGGGAGCCTGAATGAGCAGTTCTTC.

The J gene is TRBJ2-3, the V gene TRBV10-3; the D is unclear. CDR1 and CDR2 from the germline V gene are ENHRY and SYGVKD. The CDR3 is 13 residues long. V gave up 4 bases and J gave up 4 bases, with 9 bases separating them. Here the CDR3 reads CAISALRPDTQYF. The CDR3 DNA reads TGTGCCATCAGTGCGCTGCGCCCAGATACGCAGTATTTT.

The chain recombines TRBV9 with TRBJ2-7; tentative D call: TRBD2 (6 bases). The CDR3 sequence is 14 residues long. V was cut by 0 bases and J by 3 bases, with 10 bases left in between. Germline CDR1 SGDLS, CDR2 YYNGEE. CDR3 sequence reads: CASSVGWGDYEQYF. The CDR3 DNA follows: TGTGCCAGCAGCGTAGGATGGGGGGACTACGAGCAGTACTTC.

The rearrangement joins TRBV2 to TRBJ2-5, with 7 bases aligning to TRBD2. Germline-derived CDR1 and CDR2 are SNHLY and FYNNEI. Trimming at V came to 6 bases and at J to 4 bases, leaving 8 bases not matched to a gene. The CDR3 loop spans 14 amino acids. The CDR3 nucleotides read TGTGCCAGCAGGGCAAGGCGGGGGTTAGAGACCCAGTACTTC. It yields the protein CASRARRGLETQYF.

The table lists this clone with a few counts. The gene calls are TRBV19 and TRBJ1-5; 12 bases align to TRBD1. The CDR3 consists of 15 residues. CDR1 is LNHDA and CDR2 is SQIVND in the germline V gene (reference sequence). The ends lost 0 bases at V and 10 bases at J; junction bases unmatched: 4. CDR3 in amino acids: CASSIDGTGGDPQHF. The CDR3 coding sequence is TGTGCCAGTAGTATAGACGGGACAGGGGGCGATCCCCAGCATTTT.

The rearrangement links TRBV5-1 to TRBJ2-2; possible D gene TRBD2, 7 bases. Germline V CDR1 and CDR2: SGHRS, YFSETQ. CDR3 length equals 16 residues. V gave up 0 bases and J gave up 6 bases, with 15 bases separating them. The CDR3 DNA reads TGCGCCAGCAGCTTGGCCGGGGGGCTTTCATCCGGGGAGCTGTTTTTT. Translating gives CASSLAGGLSSGELFF. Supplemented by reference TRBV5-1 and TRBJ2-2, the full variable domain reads KAGVTQTPRYLIKTRGQQVTLSCSPISGHRSVSWYQQTPGQGLQFLFEYFSETQRNKGNFPGRFSGRQFSNSRSEMNVSTLELGDSALYLCASSLAGGLSSGELFFGEGSRLTVL.

The chain's CDR3 is CASAGENTGELFF. The CDR3 bases are TGTGCCAGTGCGGGAGAAAACACCGGGGAGCTGTTTTTT. V is TRBV6-5 and J is TRBJ2-2, with 7 bases aligning to TRBD2. The germline gives CDR1 MNHEY, CDR2 SVGAGI. This CDR3 region has 13 residues. V trimming: 9 bases; J trimming: 2 bases; junction bases outside the gene matches: 3.

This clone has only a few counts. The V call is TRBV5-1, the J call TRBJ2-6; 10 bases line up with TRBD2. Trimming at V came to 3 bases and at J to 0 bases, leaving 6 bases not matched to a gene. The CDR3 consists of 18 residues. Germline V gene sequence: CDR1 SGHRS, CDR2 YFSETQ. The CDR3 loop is CASSSRTSGSSGANVLTF. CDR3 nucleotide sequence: TGCGCCAGCAGCTCAAGGACTAGCGGAAGCTCTGGGGCCAACGTCCTGACTTTC.

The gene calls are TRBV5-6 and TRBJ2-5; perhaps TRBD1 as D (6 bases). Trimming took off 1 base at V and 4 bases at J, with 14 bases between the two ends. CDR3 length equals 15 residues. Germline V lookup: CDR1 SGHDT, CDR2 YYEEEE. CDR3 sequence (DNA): TGTGCCAGCAGCTTGTGGGCAGGGGTTCGAGAGACCCAGTACTTC. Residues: CASSLWAGVRETQYF. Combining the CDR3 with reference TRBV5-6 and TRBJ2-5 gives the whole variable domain DAGVTQSPTHLIKTRGQQVTLRCSPKSGHDTVSWYQQALGQGPQFIFQYYEEEERQRGNFPDRFSGHQFPNYSSELNVNALLLGDSALYLCASSLWAGVRETQYFGPGTRLLVL.

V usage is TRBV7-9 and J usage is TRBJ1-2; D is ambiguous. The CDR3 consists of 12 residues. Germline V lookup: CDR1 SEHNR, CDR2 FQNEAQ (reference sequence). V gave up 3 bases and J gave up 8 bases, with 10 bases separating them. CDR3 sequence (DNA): TGTGCCAGCAGCTTCTCCGTTCGCGGCTACACCTTC. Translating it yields CASSFSVRGYTF.

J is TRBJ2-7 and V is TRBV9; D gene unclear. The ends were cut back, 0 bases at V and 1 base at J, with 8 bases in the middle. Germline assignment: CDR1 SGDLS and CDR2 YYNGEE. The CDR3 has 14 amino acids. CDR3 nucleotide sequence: TGTGCCAGCAGCGTAGGGCCGAAGTCCTACGAGCAGTACTTC. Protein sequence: CASSVGPKSYEQYF.

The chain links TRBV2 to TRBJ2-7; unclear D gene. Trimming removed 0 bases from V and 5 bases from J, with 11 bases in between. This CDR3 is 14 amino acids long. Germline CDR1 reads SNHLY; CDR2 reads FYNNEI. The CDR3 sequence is CASSEARAGNEQYF. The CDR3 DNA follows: TGTGCCAGCAGTGAAGCAAGGGCAGGCAACGAGCAGTACTTC.

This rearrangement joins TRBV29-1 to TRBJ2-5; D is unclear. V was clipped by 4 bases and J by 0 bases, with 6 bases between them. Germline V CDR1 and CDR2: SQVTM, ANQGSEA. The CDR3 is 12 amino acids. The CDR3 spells CSVVLNQETQYF. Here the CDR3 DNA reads TGCAGCGTTGTGCTAAACCAAGAGACCCAGTACTTC.

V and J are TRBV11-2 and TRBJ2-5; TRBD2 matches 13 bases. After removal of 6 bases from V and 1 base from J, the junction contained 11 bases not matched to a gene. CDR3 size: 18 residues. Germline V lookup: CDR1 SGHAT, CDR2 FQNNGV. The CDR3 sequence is CASSPAGTSGTLQETQYF. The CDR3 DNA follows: TGTGCCAGCAGTCCTGCAGGGACTAGCGGGACCCTCCAAGAGACCCAGTACTTC.

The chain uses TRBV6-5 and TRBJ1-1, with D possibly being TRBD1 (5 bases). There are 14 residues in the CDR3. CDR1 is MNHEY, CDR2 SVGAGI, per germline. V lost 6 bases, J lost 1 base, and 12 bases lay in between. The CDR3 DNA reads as TGTGCCAGCAGCGGGGGAGGTACGAACACTGAAGCTTTCTTT. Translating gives CASSGGGTNTEAFF.

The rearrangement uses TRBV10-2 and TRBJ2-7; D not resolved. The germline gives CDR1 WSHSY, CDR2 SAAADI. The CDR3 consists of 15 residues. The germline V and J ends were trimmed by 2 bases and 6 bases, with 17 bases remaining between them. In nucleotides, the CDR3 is TGCGCCAGCAGTGAGCGGGCCCAGCTCATCTCCGAGCAGTACTTC. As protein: CASSERAQLISEQYF.

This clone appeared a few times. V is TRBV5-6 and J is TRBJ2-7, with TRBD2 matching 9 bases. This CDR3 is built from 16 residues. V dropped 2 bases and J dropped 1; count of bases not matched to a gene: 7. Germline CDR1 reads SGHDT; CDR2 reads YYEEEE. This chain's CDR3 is CASSFRSSGVSYEQYF. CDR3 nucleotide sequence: TGTGCCAGCAGCTTCCGATCTAGCGGGGTGTCCTACGAGCAGTACTTC.

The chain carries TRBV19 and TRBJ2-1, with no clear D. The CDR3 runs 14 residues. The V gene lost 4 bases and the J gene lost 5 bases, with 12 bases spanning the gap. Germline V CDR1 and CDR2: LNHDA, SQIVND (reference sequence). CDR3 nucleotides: TGTGCCAGTAGTACCCCCGCGGCCAACAATGAGCAGTTCTTC. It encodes CASSTPAANNEQFF.

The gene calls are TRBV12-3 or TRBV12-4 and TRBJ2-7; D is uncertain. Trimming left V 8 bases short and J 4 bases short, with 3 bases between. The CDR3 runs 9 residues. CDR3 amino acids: CASGYEQYF. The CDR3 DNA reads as TGTGCCAGCGGTTACGAGCAGTACTTC.

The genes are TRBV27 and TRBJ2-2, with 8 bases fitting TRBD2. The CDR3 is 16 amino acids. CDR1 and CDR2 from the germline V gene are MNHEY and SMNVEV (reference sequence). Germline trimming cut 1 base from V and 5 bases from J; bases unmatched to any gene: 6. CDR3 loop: CASSLLAGPRTGELFF. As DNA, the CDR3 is TGTGCCAGCAGTTTATTAGCGGGGCCGCGGACCGGGGAGCTGTTTTTT.

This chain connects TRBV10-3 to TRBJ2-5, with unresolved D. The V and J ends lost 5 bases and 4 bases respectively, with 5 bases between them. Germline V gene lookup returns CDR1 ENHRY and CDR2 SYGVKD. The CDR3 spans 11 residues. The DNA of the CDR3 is TGTGCCATCAGTTCGTCAGAGACCCAGTACTTC. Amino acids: CAISSSETQYF.

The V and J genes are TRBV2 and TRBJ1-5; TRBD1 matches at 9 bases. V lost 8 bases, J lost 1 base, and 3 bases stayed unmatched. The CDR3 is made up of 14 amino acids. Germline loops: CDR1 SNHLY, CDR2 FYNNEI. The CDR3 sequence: CASRQGVSNQPQHF. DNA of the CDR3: TGTGCCAGCCGACAGGGGGTAAGCAATCAGCCCCAGCATTTT.